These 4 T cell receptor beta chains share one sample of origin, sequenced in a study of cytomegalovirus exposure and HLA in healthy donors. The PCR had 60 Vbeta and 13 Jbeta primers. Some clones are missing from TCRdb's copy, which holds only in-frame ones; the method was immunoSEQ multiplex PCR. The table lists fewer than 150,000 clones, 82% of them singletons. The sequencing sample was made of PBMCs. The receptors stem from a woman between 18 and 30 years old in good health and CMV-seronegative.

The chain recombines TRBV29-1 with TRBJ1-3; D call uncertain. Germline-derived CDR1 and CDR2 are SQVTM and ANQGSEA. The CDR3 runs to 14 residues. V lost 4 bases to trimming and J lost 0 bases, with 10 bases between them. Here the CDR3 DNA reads TGCAGCGTTGTAGAATTGAGCTCTGGAAACACCATATATTTT. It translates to CSVVELSSGNTIYF.

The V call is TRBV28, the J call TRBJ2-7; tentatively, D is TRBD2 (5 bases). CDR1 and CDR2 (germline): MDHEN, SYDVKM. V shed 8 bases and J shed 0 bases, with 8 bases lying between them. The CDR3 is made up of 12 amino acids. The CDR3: CASSEGSYEQYF. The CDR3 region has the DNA TGTGCCAGCTCAGAGGGCTCCTACGAGCAGTACTTC.

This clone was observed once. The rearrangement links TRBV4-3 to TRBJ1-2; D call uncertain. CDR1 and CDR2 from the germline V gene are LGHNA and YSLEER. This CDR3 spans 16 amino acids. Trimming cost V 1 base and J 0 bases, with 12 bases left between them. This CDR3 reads CASSQARQLPNYGYTF. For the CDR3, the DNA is TGCGCCAGCAGCCAAGCCCGACAACTGCCTAACTATGGCTACACCTTC.

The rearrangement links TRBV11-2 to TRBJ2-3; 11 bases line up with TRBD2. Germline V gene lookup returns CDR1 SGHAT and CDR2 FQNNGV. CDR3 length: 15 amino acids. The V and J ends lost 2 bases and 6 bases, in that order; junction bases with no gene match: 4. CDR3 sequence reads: CASSLSPSGGDTQYF. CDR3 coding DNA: TGTGCCAGCAGCTTATCGCCTAGCGGGGGGGATACGCAGTATTTT.